The clone carrying this T cell receptor beta chain appeared a single time. Its antigen is unknown. This sample is part of a study of T cell repertoires in cytomegalovirus infection. Study-level background: CMV infection and matching HLA type were both indicated by public TCR beta signatures. Study results and caveats: Clonotypes of TCR beta that were HLA-C-restricted and CMV-specific dominated the ex vivo response. Totalled public TCR beta family frequency picked out people who carried CMV plus the relevant HLA.

TCRdb re-analysed the reads in MiXCR, keeping a single row per CDR3 protein. The sample has a few hundred thousand distinct CDR3 sequences, approximately 10% seen once. This sequence was found in a human donor in good health (CMV status not recorded). Some clones in this sample may be carry-over from other donors' samples. The source material was PBMCs.

CDR3 sequence: CASSSTVAVGGYTF. The CDR3, as DNA: TGTGCCAGTAGTTCAACAGTGGCCGTGGGCGGCTACACCTTC. The gene calls are TRBV19 and TRBJ1-2; D unresolved. This CDR3 is 14 amino acids long. V shed 5 bases and J shed 8 bases, with 18 bases lying between them. Germline V gene lookup returns CDR1 LNHDA and CDR2 SQIVND (reference sequence).